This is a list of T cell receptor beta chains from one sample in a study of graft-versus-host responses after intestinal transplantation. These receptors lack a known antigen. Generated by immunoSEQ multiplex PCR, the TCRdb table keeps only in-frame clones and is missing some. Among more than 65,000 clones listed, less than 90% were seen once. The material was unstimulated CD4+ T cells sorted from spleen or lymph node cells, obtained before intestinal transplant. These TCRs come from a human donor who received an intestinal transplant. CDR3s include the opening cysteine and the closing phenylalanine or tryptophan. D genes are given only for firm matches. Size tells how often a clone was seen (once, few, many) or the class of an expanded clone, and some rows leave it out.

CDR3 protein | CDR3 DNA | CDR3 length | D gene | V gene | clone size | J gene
CASSLGTGGMGELFF | TGTGCCAGCAGCTTAGGGACAGGAGGCATGGGGGAGCTGTTTTTT | 15 | TRBD1 | TRBV7-6 | NA | TRBJ2-2
CASSVRDRMVNGELFF | TGTGCCAGCAGCGTCCGGGACAGGATGGTTAACGGGGAGCTGTTTTTT | 16 | TRBD1 | TRBV9 | NA | TRBJ2-2
CASSIVHSSSYEQYF | TGTGCCAGTAGTATAGTGCACTCAAGCTCCTACGAGCAGTACTTC | 15 | NA | TRBV19 | few | TRBJ2-7
CASSESGTGFNQPQHF | TGTGCCAGCAGTGAATCCGGGACAGGCTTCAATCAGCCCCAGCATTTT | 16 | TRBD1 | TRBV25-1 | NA | TRBJ1-5
CASSLAGQGQTQYF | TGTGCCAGCAGCTTGGCTGGACAGGGGCAGACCCAGTACTTC | 14 | TRBD1 | TRBV5-4 | NA | TRBJ2-5
CASSFRQSYEQYF | TGTGCCAGCAGCTTTAGACAGTCCTACGAGCAGTACTTC | 13 | NA | TRBV28 | NA | TRBJ2-7
CAISRQGDGYTF | TGTGCCATCAGTCGACAGGGTGATGGCTACACCTTC | 12 | TRBD1 | TRBV10-3 | NA | TRBJ1-2
CASSLEGSGLIHEQYF | TGTGCCAGCAGCTTAGAGGGTTCCGGACTTATCCACGAGCAGTACTTC | 16 | NA | TRBV7-6 | NA | TRBJ2-7
CSVGREGYGYTF | TGCAGCGTTGGCAGGGAGGGCTATGGCTACACCTTC | 12 | NA | TRBV29-1 | NA | TRBJ1-2
CASSQGGSGTDTQYF | TGTGCCAGCAGCCAAGGAGGGAGCGGTACAGATACGCAGTATTTT | 15 | NA | TRBV4-2 | NA | TRBJ2-3
CASSFRGLANYGYTF | TGTGCCAGCAGTTTCCGGGGTCTAGCTAACTATGGCTACACCTTC | 15 | NA | TRBV6-6 | NA | TRBJ1-2
CASSPDLGGNTIYF | TGTGCCAGCAGCCCCGACCTAGGTGGAAACACCATATATTTT | 14 | NA | TRBV7-9 | few | TRBJ1-3
CACDGYTF | TGTGCCTGCGATGGCTACACCTTC | 8 | NA | TRBV30 | NA | TRBJ1-2
CASSVGAGDYGYTF | TGTGCCAGCAGTGTGGGGGCAGGGGACTATGGCTACACCTTC | 14 | NA | TRBV6-1 | few | TRBJ1-2
CASSMVLAANEQFF | TGTGCCAGTAGTATGGTACTAGCGGCCAATGAGCAGTTCTTC | 14 | TRBD2 | TRBV19 | NA | TRBJ2-1
CASSEVPRGSIGETQYF | TGTGCCAGCAGTGAAGTCCCGCGCGGGAGTATAGGAGAGACCCAGTACTTC | 17 | TRBD2 | TRBV6-1 | NA | TRBJ2-5
CASSSPPRQGVAGELFF | TGTGCCAGCAGCTCCCCACCCAGACAGGGGGTAGCCGGGGAGCTGTTTTTT | 17 | TRBD1 | TRBV27 | once | TRBJ2-2
CAWSVLGQGNTIYF | TGTGCCTGGAGTGTACTCGGACAGGGGAACACCATATATTTT | 14 | TRBD1 | TRBV30 | NA | TRBJ1-3
CASSLLGTSPNEQFF | TGTGCCAGCAGCCTTCTCGGGACAAGCCCCAATGAGCAGTTCTTC | 15 | NA | TRBV9 | NA | TRBJ2-1
CASSYSGVRDTEAFF | TGTGCCAGCAGTTACTCAGGGGTTCGGGACACTGAAGCTTTCTTT | 15 | NA | TRBV6-5 | NA | TRBJ1-1
CARSRDREVTNEKLFF | TGTGCCAGGAGCCGGGACAGGGAGGTAACTAATGAAAAACTGTTTTTT | 16 | TRBD1 | TRBV25-1 | NA | TRBJ1-4
CASSQGVEETQYF | TGCGCCAGCAGCCAAGGGGTGGAAGAGACCCAGTACTTC | 13 | NA | TRBV5-1 | NA | TRBJ2-5
CSVVVVQYF | TGCAGCGTTGTAGTTGTGCAGTACTTC | 9 | NA | TRBV29-1 | NA | TRBJ2-7
CASSGAMDTGELFF | TGTGCCAGCAGTGGGGCGATGGACACCGGGGAGCTGTTTTTT | 14 | NA | TRBV28 | NA | TRBJ2-2
CASRLRQGSSYNEQFF | TGCGCCAGCAGACTTCGACAGGGGAGCTCCTACAATGAGCAGTTCTTC | 16 | TRBD1 | TRBV10-2 | NA | TRBJ2-1
CASSLGLAEQYF | TGTGCCAGCAGTTTAGGACTAGCCGAGCAGTACTTC | 12 | TRBD2 | TRBV28 | few | TRBJ2-7
CASSVTPDRGGPSGANVLTF | TGTGCCAGCAGCGTGACACCTGACAGGGGAGGTCCCTCTGGGGCCAACGTCCTGACTTTC | 20 | TRBD1 | TRBV9 | NA | TRBJ2-6
CASSYSGDGGYTF | TGTGCCAGCAGTTACTCAGGGGATGGTGGCTACACCTTC | 13 | NA | TRBV6-5 | NA | TRBJ1-2
CASSPRQGDGYTF | TGTGCCAGCTCACCCCGACAGGGAGATGGCTACACCTTC | 13 | TRBD1 | TRBV18 | NA | TRBJ1-2
CASRGGLALGDEQFF | TGTGCCAGCAGGGGAGGACTAGCCCTTGGAGATGAGCAGTTCTTC | 15 | TRBD2 | TRBV5-4 | NA | TRBJ2-1
CASSDFTNTGELFF | TGTGCCAGCAGTGATTTCACGAACACCGGGGAGCTGTTTTTT | 14 | NA | TRBV6-1 | NA | TRBJ2-2
CASSLASGGPYEQYF | TGTGCCAGCAGTTTGGCCTCGGGGGGGCCCTACGAGCAGTACTTC | 15 | TRBD2 | TRBV28 | NA | TRBJ2-7
CASRPTGVGDSPLHF | TGTGCCAGCAGGCCAACAGGGGTCGGGGATTCACCCCTCCACTTT | 15 | TRBD1 | TRBV25-1 | once | TRBJ1-6
CASKVAGRGTYNEQFF | TGTGCCAGCAAAGTAGCAGGGAGGGGGACCTACAATGAGCAGTTCTTC | 16 | NA | TRBV6-6 | once | TRBJ2-1
CASSSQGDNSPLHF | TGTGCCAGCAGCTCCCAGGGGGATAATTCACCCCTCCACTTT | 14 | TRBD1 | TRBV9 | NA | TRBJ1-6